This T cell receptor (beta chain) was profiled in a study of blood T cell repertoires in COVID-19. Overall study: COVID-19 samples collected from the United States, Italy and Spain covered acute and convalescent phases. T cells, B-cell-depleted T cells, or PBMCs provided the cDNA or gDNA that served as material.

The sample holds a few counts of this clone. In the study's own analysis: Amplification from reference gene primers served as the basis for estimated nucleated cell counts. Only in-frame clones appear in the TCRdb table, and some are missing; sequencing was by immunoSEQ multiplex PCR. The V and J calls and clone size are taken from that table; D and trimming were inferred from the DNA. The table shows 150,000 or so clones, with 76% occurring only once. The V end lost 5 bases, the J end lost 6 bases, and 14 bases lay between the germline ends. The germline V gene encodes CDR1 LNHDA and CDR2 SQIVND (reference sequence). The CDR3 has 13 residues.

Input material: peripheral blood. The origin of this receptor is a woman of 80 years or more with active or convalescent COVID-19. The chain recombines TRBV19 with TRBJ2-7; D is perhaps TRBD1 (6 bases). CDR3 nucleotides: TGTGCCAGTAGTGGACAGATAGTCGCCGAGCAGTACTTC. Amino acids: CASSGQIVAEQYF. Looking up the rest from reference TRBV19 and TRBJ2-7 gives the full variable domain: DGGITQSPKYLFRKEGQNVTLSCEQNLNHDAMYWYRQDPGQGLRLIYYSQIVNDFQKGDIAEGYSVSREKKESFPLTVTSAQKNPTAFYLCASSGQIVAEQYFGPGTRLTVT.